This T cell receptor beta chain appears in the sequencing data of a study of CD4 T cells in relation to SARS-CoV-2 and coronaviruses. CD4+ T cells from unexposed donors were obtained before the COVID-19 pandemic (2011-2018). CD4+ T cells were isolated from the cells after 10 days of culture. Data came from immunoSEQ multiplex PCR; TCRdb stores just in-frame clones and leaves some out. Found here are about 26,000 clones, 73% of them singletons; the top ten hold roughly a fifth. Trimming removed 1 base from V and 1 base from J, with 10 bases in between. The germline V gene encodes CDR1 SGHTA and CDR2 FQGNSA. The CDR3 contains 15 residues. With regard to this clone: Its antigen is still unknown.

Input material: CD4+ T cells from PBMCs, cultured in vitro. The chain combines TRBV7-2 with TRBJ1-2; no reliable D call. The sequence was obtained from a human donor in good health. CDR3 in amino acids: CASSLGGRFNYGYTF. The CDR3 nucleotides are TGTGCCAGCAGCTTAGGTGGACGTTTTAACTATGGCTACACCTTC.